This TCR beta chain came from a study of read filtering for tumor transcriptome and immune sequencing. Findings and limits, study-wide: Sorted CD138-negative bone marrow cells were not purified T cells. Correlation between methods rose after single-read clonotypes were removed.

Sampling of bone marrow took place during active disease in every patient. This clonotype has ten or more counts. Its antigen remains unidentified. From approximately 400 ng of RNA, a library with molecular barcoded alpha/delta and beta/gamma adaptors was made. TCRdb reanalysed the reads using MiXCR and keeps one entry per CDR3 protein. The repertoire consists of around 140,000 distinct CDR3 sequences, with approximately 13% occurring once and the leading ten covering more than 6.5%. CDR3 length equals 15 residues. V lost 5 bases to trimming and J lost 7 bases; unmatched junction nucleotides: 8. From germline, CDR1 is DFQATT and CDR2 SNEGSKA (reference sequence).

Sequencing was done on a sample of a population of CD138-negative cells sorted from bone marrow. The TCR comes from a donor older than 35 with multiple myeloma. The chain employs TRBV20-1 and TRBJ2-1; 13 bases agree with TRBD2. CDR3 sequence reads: CSASGTSGTRNEQFF. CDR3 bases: TGCAGTGCTTCCGGGACTAGCGGGACCCGGAATGAGCAGTTCTTC.